This T cell receptor beta chain was sequenced for a study of human T cells and chemical hapten exposure. Study-level background: On approximately 2 cm by approximately 2 cm of upper inner arm skin, sensitization was performed with 2% DPC.

The study's library attached unique molecular identifiers to single cDNA molecules. A single record per CDR3 protein comes from TCRdb applying MiXCR to the RACE reads. The sample shows approximately 350,000 distinct CDR3 sequences, around 6.9% of them seen only once. Time point here: patch test 1, 2 weeks after DPC sensitization. Treatment denoted: therapeutic diphenylcyclopropenone sensitization with weekly scalp DPC. Blood was collected ahead of every patch test applied. The total RNA was obtained from whole blood that was not fractionated. This clonotype was found a few times. Germline CDR1 reads MNHNY; CDR2 reads SVGAGI (reference sequence). The CDR3 loop spans 13 amino acids. V lost 8 bases and J lost 6, with 16 bases in between.

This receptor was identified in a young woman with alopecia areata. Some clones in this sample may be carry-over from other donors' samples. Here the sequenced sample was whole blood, taken in connection with sensitization to the hapten diphenylcyclopropenone (DPC). V and J are TRBV6-6 and TRBJ1-2; D unresolved. For the CDR3, the DNA is TGTGCCAGCTCCGAAGGTGGAGACCATGGCTACACCTTC. Residues: CASSEGGDHGYTF.